This paragraph reports one T cell receptor beta chain. Unmatched junction bases numbered 8, after V lost 7 bases and J lost 6 bases. Germline CDR1 WSHSY, CDR2 SAAADI. The CDR3 runs to 16 residues. Sequenced by immunoSEQ multiplex PCR; TCRdb stores in-frame clones only, minus some. This table has hundreds of thousands of clones, 88% appearing once. The sample originates from a study of shared T cell receptors in the human thymus. Separately, the same data were catalogued under a study of human thymus T cells. From that paper: The thymus was resected at corrective cardiac surgery. Thymic and blood repertoires seemed to favor certain V and J genes. As related research reported, thymic repertoires overlapped highly among unrelated individuals.

The clonotype was recovered from a boy younger than two with a congenital heart defect. The chain uses TRBV10-2 and TRBJ2-2; 13 bases map to TRBD2. Sequences were obtained from thymocytes. CDR3 in amino acids: CASTPGTSGTAGELFF. The CDR3 DNA reads TGCGCCAGCACCCCAGGGACTAGCGGGACCGCCGGGGAGCTGTTTTTT.